This T cell receptor (beta chain) was obtained from a study of spatial heterogeneity in lung cancer. Germline CDR1 and CDR2: GTSNPN and SVGIG (reference sequence). With 4 bases removed from V and 3 bases from J, the gap between germline ends came to 9 bases. The CDR3 is made up of 13 amino acids. Time point denoted: sample taken at primary tumor resection. In each case, whole RNA from tumor, nontumor lung or frozen PBMC was sequenced unsorted. Carried by each TCR cDNA molecule was a unique molecular identifier. From the 5' RACE reads, TCRdb called clonotypes with MiXCR, one entry per CDR3 protein. The data contain 45,000 to 65,000 distinct CDR3 sequences, roughly 7% of them seen just once; the ten biggest clones take up roughly 2.7%.

This receptor was identified in a female donor with early-stage non-small cell lung cancer. Material: PBMCs, obtained at surgery. The chain recombines TRBV30 with TRBJ2-2, with D unresolved. The CDR3 spells CAWMIGHTGELFF. The DNA for the CDR3 is TGTGCCTGGATGATCGGGCACACCGGGGAGCTGTTTTTT.